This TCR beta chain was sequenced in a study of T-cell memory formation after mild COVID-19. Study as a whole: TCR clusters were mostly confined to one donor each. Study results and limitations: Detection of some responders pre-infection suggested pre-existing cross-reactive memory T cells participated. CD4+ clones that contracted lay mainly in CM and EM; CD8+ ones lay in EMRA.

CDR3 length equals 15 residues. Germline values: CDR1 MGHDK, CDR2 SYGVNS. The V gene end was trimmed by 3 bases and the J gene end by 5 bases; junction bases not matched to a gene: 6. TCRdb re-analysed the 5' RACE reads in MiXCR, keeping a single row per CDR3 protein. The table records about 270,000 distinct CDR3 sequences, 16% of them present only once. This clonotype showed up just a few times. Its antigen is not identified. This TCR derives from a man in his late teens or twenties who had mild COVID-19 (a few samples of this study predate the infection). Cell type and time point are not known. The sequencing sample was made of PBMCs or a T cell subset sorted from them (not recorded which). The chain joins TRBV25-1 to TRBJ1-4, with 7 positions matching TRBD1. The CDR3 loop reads CASSDMGQRNEKLFF. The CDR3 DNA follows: TGTGCCAGCAGTGATATGGGACAGAGAAATGAAAAACTGTTTTTT.